A selection of T cell receptor beta chains follows, all from one sample in a study of OX40 agonist ivuxolimab in advanced cancers. The data were produced by immunoSEQ multiplex PCR, yet TCRdb's version contains in-frame clones alone and is incomplete. This table holds 15,000 to 20,000 clones, around 70% found once. The material sequenced was CD4+ or CD8+ T cells sorted from blood, taken in a trial of the OX40 agonist ivuxolimab. These receptors were obtained from an adult with an advanced solid tumor such as melanoma, head and neck, liver or kidney cancer. Both conserved end residues are part of each CDR3. D genes are given only for firm matches. Some rows mark clone size as missing; the rest say once, few, many or name a class of expanded clone.

J: TRBJ2-7
size: NA
V: TRBV11-3
D: NA
DNA: TGTGCCAGCAGCGATAGCCGTCGGCTGTACGAGCAGTACTTC
CDR3: CASSDSRRLYEQYF

J: TRBJ1-6
size: once
V: TRBV4-3
D: NA
DNA: TGCGCCAGCAGCCAAGATAGAGGGCAGAGTAATTCACCCCTCCACTTT
CDR3: CASSQDRGQSNSPLHF

J: TRBJ2-1
size: NA
V: TRBV4-1
D: NA
DNA: TGCGCCAGCAGCCAAGAATCCGGGAGCGCCTTCAATGAGCAGTTCTTC
CDR3: CASSQESGSAFNEQFF

J: TRBJ1-2
size: NA
V: TRBV5-8
D: NA
DNA: TGTGCCAGCAGCTCCGGACAGAACTATGGCTACACCTTC
CDR3: CASSSGQNYGYTF

J: TRBJ2-1
size: NA
V: TRBV2
D: TRBD2
DNA: TGTGCCAGCCAGAGACTAGCGGGAGGGTCCTCCTACAATGAGCAGTTCTTC
CDR3: CASQRLAGGSSYNEQFF

J: TRBJ1-5
size: NA
V: TRBV10-3
D: TRBD1
DNA: TGTGCCATCAGTGAAAACAGGGGTAATCAGCCCCAGCATTTT
CDR3: CAISENRGNQPQHF

J: TRBJ1-1
size: NA
V: TRBV19
D: TRBD1
DNA: TGTGCCAGTAGTATCATGATCGGACAGGGACCCCAAAGTAACACTGAAGCTTTCTTT
CDR3: CASSIMIGQGPQSNTEAFF

J: TRBJ2-3
size: few
V: TRBV2
D: NA
DNA: TGTGCCAGCAGTGATCCCGAGGGCCCTGGGGTGGATACGCAGTATTTT
CDR3: CASSDPEGPGVDTQYF

J: TRBJ2-7
size: few
V: TRBV10-1
D: NA
DNA: TGCGCCAGCAGGGACAGGGACTACTACGAGCAGTACTTC
CDR3: CASRDRDYYEQYF

J: TRBJ1-5
size: NA
V: TRBV7-8
D: NA
DNA: TGTGCCAGCAGCCAGGACGGGGGGGGAGGTCAGCCCCAGCATTTT
CDR3: CASSQDGGGGQPQHF

J: TRBJ1-1
size: NA
V: TRBV30
D: TRBD1
DNA: TGTGCCTGGCAATTGGACAGGGGGACTGAAGCTTTCTTT
CDR3: CAWQLDRGTEAFF

J: TRBJ2-7
size: NA
V: TRBV9
D: NA
DNA: TGTGCCAGCAGCACAGTGGGGGACAACTCCTACGAGCAGTACTTC
CDR3: CASSTVGDNSYEQYF

J: TRBJ1-2
size: NA
V: TRBV6-1
D: TRBD1
DNA: TGTGCCAGCACCAGGGACAGCTTTAACTATGGCTACACCTTC
CDR3: CASTRDSFNYGYTF

J: TRBJ1-4
size: NA
V: TRBV9
D: NA
DNA: TGTGCCAGCAGCGTGGACGACAGACTAAATGAAAAACTGTTTTTT
CDR3: CASSVDDRLNEKLFF

J: TRBJ2-3
size: NA
V: TRBV7-9
D: TRBD1
DNA: TGTGCCAGCAGCTCGCGGACAGGGGAGACAGATACGCAGTATTTT
CDR3: CASSSRTGETDTQYF

J: TRBJ2-2
size: NA
V: TRBV6-5
D: NA
DNA: TGTGCCAGCGAGGCAGGCACCGGGGAGCTGTTTTTT
CDR3: CASEAGTGELFF

J: TRBJ2-1
size: few
V: TRBV30
D: TRBD1
DNA: TGTGCCTGGAGTGTAGGGGACAGGGGACTTATTAATGAGCAGTTCTTC
CDR3: CAWSVGDRGLINEQFF

J: TRBJ1-1
size: NA
V: TRBV28
D: TRBD1
DNA: TGTGCCAGCAGCGGGACAGGGCTAACTGAAGCTTTCTTT
CDR3: CASSGTGLTEAFF

J: TRBJ2-7
size: NA
V: TRBV6-6
D: TRBD1
DNA: TGTGCCAGCAGTTTTGCCGGGACAGGGATCGAGCAGTACTTC
CDR3: CASSFAGTGIEQYF

J: TRBJ1-1
size: NA
V: TRBV10-1
D: NA
DNA: TGCGCCAGCAGTGATGGTGGACAGACTGAGGGCACTGAAGCTTTCTTT
CDR3: CASSDGGQTEGTEAFF

J: TRBJ1-2
size: NA
V: TRBV7-8
D: NA
DNA: TGTGCCAGCAGCTTAGTCGGTAATAGTGGGTATGGCTACACCTTC
CDR3: CASSLVGNSGYGYTF

J: TRBJ2-7
size: NA
V: TRBV11-3
D: NA
DNA: TGTGCCAGCAGCTTAGACCCCAGCGAGCAGTACTTC
CDR3: CASSLDPSEQYF

J: TRBJ2-6
size: NA
V: TRBV14
D: TRBD1
DNA: TGTGCCAGCAGCAAGAGCAGGGGGCCCCTCTCTGGGGCCAACGTCCTGACTTTC
CDR3: CASSKSRGPLSGANVLTF

J: TRBJ2-3
size: NA
V: TRBV11-3
D: TRBD2
DNA: TGTGCCAGCAGCTTAAACGGACTAGCGGAGGGGGATACGCAGTATTTT
CDR3: CASSLNGLAEGDTQYF

J: TRBJ2-7
size: once
V: TRBV15
D: TRBD2
DNA: TGTGCCACCAGCAGAGATCGAAGAGCGGGGGAGCAGTACTTC
CDR3: CATSRDRRAGEQYF

J: TRBJ2-1
size: NA
V: TRBV7-3
D: NA
DNA: TGTGCCAGCAGCTTAGGGAGTTCCAATGAGCAGTTCTTC
CDR3: CASSLGSSNEQFF

J: TRBJ2-2
size: NA
V: TRBV28
D: TRBD2
DNA: TGTGCCAGCAGTTTGTCGGGAGGAGACACCGGGGAGCTGTTTTTT
CDR3: CASSLSGGDTGELFF

J: TRBJ2-7
size: NA
V: TRBV30
D: TRBD2
DNA: TGTGCCTGGTCCGGTGGGGAGGGCCGGTCCTACGAGCAGTACTTC
CDR3: CAWSGGEGRSYEQYF

J: TRBJ1-3
size: NA
V: TRBV6-5
D: NA
DNA: TGTGCCAGCAGTTACTTGGGGCCTCTCTCTGGAAACACCATATATTTT
CDR3: CASSYLGPLSGNTIYF

J: TRBJ2-3
size: NA
V: TRBV28
D: TRBD1
DNA: TGTGCCAGCAGTTTTCTGCTGACAGGGGGTACGAGGGCAGATACGCAGTATTTT
CDR3: CASSFLLTGGTRADTQYF

J: TRBJ2-3
size: NA
V: TRBV11-1
D: NA
DNA: TGTGCCAGCAGCTTAGGACGGGGAGGTAGCACAGATACGCAGTATTTT
CDR3: CASSLGRGGSTDTQYF

J: TRBJ1-5
size: NA
V: TRBV28
D: NA
DNA: TGTGCCAGCAGCAGGACCCCCGATCAGCCCCAGCATTTT
CDR3: CASSRTPDQPQHF

J: TRBJ1-1
size: NA
V: TRBV27
D: NA
DNA: TGTGCCAGCAGCCATACAGGGAACACTGAAGCTTTCTTT
CDR3: CASSHTGNTEAFF

J: TRBJ1-1
size: NA
V: TRBV6-5
D: NA
DNA: TGTGCCAGCAGTTACTCGGCGGGTATGGGCACTGAAGCTTTCTTT
CDR3: CASSYSAGMGTEAFF

J: TRBJ2-7
size: NA
V: TRBV28
D: TRBD2
DNA: TGTGCCAGCAAGCCAGCGGGAAGCTACGAGCAGTACTTC
CDR3: CASKPAGSYEQYF

J: TRBJ2-2
size: NA
V: TRBV5-5
D: TRBD1
DNA: TGTGCCAGCAGCTTATGGGACAGGGGTGAGGACACCGGGGAGCTGTTTTTT
CDR3: CASSLWDRGEDTGELFF

J: TRBJ2-7
size: NA
V: TRBV23-1
D: NA
DNA: TGCGCCAGCAGTCACCACAGGGATTCTCCTTTCGAGCAGTACTTC
CDR3: CASSHHRDSPFEQYF

J: TRBJ2-5
size: NA
V: TRBV7-6
D: NA
DNA: TGTGCCAGCAGCACGGACAGTTTCCCTCAAGAGACCCAGTACTTC
CDR3: CASSTDSFPQETQYF

J: TRBJ2-7
size: NA
V: TRBV21-1
D: NA
DNA: TGTGCCAGCAGCAAAGTGGGGGGAGATTCCTACGAGCAGTACTTC
CDR3: CASSKVGGDSYEQYF

J: TRBJ2-2
size: NA
V: TRBV5-4
D: NA
DNA: TGTGCCAGCAGCCTGGACCCCGTGGAGCTGTTTTTT
CDR3: CASSLDPVELFF

J: TRBJ2-1
size: NA
V: TRBV5-1
D: NA
DNA: TGCGCCAGCAGCTTGGTGTCCGGGATCTACAATGAGCAGTTCTTC
CDR3: CASSLVSGIYNEQFF

J: TRBJ2-7
size: medium-sized
V: TRBV7-9
D: NA
DNA: TGTGCCAGCAGCCCGGACATGTATTCAGGCGAGCAGTACTTC
CDR3: CASSPDMYSGEQYF

J: TRBJ2-7
size: few
V: TRBV28
D: TRBD1
DNA: TGTGCCAGCAGTCCCTTGCAGCGGGACAGGGATTGGTACGAGCAGTACTTC
CDR3: CASSPLQRDRDWYEQYF

J: TRBJ2-7
size: NA
V: TRBV6-5
D: NA
DNA: TGTGCCAGCAGAAAAGGGTCGGTCGACGAGCAGTACTTC
CDR3: CASRKGSVDEQYF

J: TRBJ1-1
size: few
V: TRBV30
D: TRBD1
DNA: TGTGCCTGCTCACCAGGGGGCGCGGGAACTGAAGCTTTCTTT
CDR3: CACSPGGAGTEAFF